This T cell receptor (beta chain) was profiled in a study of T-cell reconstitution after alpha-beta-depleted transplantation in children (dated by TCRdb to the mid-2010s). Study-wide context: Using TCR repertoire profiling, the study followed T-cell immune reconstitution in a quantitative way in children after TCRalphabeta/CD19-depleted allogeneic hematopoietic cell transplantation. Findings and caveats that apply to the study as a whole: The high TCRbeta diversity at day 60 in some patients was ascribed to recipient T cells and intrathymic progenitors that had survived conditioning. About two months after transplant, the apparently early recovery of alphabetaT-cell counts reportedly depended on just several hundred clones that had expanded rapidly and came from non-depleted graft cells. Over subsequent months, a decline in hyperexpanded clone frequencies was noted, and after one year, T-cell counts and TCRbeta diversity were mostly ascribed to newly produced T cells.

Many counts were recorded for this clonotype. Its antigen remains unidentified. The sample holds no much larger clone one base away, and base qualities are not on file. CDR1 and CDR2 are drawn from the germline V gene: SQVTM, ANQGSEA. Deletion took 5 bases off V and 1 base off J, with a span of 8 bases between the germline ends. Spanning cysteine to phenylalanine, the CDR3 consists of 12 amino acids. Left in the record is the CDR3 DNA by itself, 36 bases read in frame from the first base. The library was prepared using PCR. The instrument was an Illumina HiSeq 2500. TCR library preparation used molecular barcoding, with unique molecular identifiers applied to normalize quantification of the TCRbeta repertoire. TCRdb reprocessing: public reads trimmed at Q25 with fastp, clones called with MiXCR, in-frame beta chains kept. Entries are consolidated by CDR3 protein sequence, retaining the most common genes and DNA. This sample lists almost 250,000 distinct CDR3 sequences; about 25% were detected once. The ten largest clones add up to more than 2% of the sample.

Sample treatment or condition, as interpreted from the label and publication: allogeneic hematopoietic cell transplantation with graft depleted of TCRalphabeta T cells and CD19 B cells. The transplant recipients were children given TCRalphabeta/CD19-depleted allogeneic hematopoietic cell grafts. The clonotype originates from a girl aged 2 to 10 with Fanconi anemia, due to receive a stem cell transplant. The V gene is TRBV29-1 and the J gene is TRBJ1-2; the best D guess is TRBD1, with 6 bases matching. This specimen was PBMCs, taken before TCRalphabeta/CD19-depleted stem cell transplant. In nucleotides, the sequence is TGCAGCGTTATAGGGGGTAACTATGGCTACACCTTC. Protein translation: CSVIGGNYGYTF.